These T cell receptor beta chains were read from a single sample in a study of T cell responses to AZD1222 COVID-19 vaccine. Measured with immunoSEQ multiplex PCR; TCRdb has only the in-frame clones, and not every one. The sample records some 130,000 clones, 87% being singletons. The material sequenced was peripheral blood, taken 28 days after the second AZD1222 dose. All receptors come from an adult who received the AZD1222 COVID-19 vaccine. Both conserved end residues are trimmed from each CDR3. The order of the fields is V gene, clone size, J gene, CDR3 protein. Clone size is stated in some rows and not others, as once, few, many or a class when expanded.

>TRBV4-1|once|TRBJ1-5
ASSHGGAFRNQPQH
>TRBV29-1|-|TRBJ1-3
SVALQGLSGNTIY
>TRBV6-2/TRBV6-3|-|TRBJ1-5
ASSKQGSQPQH
>TRBV6-5|-|TRBJ1-1
ASAGVGTEAF
>TRBV27|-|TRBJ1-2
ASSFSRLRTGAINYGYT
>TRBV3-1/TRBV3-2|-|TRBJ1-2
ASSRDRRGFGYT
>TRBV5-1|-|TRBJ2-7
ASSLSSRSYEQY
>TRBV2|-|TRBJ1-5
ASSAVRERAQPQH
>TRBV7-2|-|TRBJ2-1
ASSLGRGRGYNEQF
>TRBV6-1|-|TRBJ1-5
ASSELAGADQPQH
>TRBV19|few|TRBJ1-6
ASSMYGGADNSPLH
>TRBV24-1|-|TRBJ1-2
ATSDFKGGYT
>TRBV12-3/TRBV12-4|-|TRBJ1-1
ASSLMNTEAF
>TRBV4-3|-|TRBJ1-1
ASRLGQGDTEAF
>TRBV15|-|TRBJ1-2
ATSRGTQGGYT
>TRBV2|few|TRBJ2-3
ASTRGAAGDTQY
>TRBV29-1|-|TRBJ1-2
SVIGQGYGYT
>TRBV7-8|-|TRBJ1-1
ASSITLGVTEAF
>TRBV7-9|-|TRBJ1-2
ASSTQLRDRGHGYT
>TRBV3-1/TRBV3-2|few|TRBJ1-4
ASAKQGVEKLF
>TRBV9|-|TRBJ1-5
ASSSTGGGQPQH
>TRBV3-1/TRBV3-2|-|TRBJ2-2
ASSQWRGGRYGELF
>TRBV20-1|-|TRBJ2-7
SASNPASSYEQY
>TRBV4-3|-|TRBJ1-2
ASSQRNRGAANYGYT